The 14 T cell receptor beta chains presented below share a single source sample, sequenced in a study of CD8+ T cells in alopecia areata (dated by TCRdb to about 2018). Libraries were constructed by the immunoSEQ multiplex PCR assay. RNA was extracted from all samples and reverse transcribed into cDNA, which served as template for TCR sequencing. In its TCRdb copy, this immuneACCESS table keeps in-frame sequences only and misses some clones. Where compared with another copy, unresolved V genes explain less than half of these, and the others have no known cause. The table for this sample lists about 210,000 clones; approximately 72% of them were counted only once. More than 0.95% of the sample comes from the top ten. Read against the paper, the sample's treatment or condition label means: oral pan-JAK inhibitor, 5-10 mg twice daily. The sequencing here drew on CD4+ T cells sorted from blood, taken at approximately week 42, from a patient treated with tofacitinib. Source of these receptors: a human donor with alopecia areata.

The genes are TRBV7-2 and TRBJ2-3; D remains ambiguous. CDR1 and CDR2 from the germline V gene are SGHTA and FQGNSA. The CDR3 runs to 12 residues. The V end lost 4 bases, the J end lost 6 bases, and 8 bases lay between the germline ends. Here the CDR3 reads CASSSFVDTQYF. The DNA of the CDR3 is TGTGCCAGCAGCTCTTTCGTCGATACGCAGTATTTT.

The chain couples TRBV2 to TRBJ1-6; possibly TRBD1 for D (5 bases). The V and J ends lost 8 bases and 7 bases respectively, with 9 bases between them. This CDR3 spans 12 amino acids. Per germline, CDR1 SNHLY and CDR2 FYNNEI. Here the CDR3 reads CASRGENSPLHF. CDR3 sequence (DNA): TGTGCCAGCCGAGGGGAGAATTCACCCCTCCACTTT.

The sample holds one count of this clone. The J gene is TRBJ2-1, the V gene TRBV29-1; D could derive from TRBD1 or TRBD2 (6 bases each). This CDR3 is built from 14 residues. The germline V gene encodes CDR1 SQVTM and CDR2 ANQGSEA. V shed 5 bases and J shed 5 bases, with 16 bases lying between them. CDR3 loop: CSVLGGGSHNEQFF. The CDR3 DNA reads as TGCAGCGTTCTGGGGGGCGGATCCCACAATGAGCAGTTCTTC.

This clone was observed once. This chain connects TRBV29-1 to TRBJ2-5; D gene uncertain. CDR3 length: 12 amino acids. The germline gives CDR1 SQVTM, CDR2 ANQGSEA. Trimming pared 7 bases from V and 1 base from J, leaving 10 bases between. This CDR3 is CSAGRSQETQYF. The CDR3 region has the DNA TGCAGCGCCGGACGGAGCCAAGAGACCCAGTACTTC.

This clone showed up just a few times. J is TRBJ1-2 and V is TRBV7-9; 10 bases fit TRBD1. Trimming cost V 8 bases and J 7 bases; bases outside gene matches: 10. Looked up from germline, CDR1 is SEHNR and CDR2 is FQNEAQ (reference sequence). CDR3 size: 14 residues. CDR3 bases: TGTGCCAGCGTCCAAGGGACAGGGGAAAGTGGCTACACCTTC. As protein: CASVQGTGESGYTF. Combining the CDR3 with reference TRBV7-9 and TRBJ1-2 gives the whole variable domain DTGVSQNPRHKITKRGQNVTFRCDPISEHNRLYWYRQTLGQGPEFLTYFQNEAQLEKSRLLSDRFSAERPKGSFSTLEIQRTEQGDSAMYLCASVQGTGESGYTFGSGTRLTVV.

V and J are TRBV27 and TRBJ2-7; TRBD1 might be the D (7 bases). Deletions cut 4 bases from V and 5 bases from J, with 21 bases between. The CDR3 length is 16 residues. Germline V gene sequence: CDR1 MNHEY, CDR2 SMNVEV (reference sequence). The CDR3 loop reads CASSSSGDREQNEQYF. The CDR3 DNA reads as TGTGCCAGCAGTTCATCGGGAGACAGGGAGCAGAACGAGCAGTACTTC.

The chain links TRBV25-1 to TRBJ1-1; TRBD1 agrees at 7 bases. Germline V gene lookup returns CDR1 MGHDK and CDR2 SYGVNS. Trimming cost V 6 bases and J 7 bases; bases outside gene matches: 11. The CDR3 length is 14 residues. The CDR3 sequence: CASRAPTGLNEAFF. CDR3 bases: TGTGCCAGCAGGGCACCGACAGGGCTTAATGAAGCTTTCTTT.

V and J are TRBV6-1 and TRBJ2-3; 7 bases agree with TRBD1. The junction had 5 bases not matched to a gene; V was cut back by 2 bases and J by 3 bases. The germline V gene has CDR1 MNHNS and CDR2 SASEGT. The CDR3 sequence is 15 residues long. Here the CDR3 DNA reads TGTGCCAGCAGTGAAAGGACAGGCATTACAGATACGCAGTATTTT. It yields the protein CASSERTGITDTQYF.

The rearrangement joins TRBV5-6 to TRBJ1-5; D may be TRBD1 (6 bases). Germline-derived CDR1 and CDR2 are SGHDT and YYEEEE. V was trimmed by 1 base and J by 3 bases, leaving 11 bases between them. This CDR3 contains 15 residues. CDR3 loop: CASSLRGIVNQPQHF. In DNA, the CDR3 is TGTGCCAGCAGCTTGAGGGGGATCGTCAATCAGCCCCAGCATTTT.

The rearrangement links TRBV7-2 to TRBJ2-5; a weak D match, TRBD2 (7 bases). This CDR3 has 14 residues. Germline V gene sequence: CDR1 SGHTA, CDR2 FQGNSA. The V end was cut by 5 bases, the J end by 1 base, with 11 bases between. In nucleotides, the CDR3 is TGTGCCAGCAGCCCCGGGGGGCTCCAAGAGACCCAGTACTTC. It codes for CASSPGGLQETQYF.

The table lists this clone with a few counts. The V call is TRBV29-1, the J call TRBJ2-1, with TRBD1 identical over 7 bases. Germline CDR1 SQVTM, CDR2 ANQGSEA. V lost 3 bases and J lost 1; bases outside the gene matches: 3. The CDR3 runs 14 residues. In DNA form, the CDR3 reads TGCAGCGTTGACGGCAGGGGGTCCTACAATGAGCAGTTCTTC. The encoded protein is CSVDGRGSYNEQFF.

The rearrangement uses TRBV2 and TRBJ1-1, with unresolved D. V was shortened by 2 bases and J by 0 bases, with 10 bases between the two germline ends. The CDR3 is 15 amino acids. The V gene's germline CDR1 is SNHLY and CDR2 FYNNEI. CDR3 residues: CASSELSRMNTEAFF. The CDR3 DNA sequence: TGTGCCAGCAGTGAACTTAGCCGGATGAACACTGAAGCTTTCTTT.

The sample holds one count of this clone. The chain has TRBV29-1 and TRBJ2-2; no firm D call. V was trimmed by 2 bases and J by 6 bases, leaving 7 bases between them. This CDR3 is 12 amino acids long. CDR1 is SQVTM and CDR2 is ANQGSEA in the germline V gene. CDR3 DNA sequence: TGCAGCGTTGAACCGGACCCCGGGGAGCTGTTTTTT. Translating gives CSVEPDPGELFF.

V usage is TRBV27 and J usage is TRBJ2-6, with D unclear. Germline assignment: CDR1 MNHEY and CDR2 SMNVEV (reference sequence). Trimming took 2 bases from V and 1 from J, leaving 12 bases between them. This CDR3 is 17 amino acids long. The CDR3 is CASSLVDGLSGANVLTF. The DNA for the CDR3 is TGTGCCAGCAGTTTAGTAGACGGCTTATCTGGGGCCAACGTCCTGACTTTC.